The sample holds one count of the clone carrying this T cell receptor beta chain. Within the sample, other DNA sequences also encode this same CDR3. These data are taken from a study of blood T cell repertoires in COVID-19. Across the study: T cells, B-cell-depleted T cells, or PBMCs provided the cDNA or gDNA that served as material.

In the original workflow: Counts of nucleated cells, estimated from reference gene primer amplification, were obtained. The repertoire was sequenced with immunoSEQ multiplex PCR; TCRdb's copy has only in-frame clones and lacks some. Clone size and the V and J calls come from that table; the DNA yielded D and trimming. The profile covers 200,000 to 250,000 clones, with 75% to 85% appearing a single time and about 8% taken by the ten largest. The trim removed 1 base at V and 1 base at J, leaving 0 bases unmatched. Per the germline V gene, CDR1 is LGHDT and CDR2 is YNNKEL (reference sequence). The CDR3 loop spans 14 amino acids.

Material: peripheral blood. This sequence was found in a woman in her fifties or sixties with acute or convalescent COVID-19. The chain combines TRBV3-1 (or the pseudogene TRBV3-2) with TRBJ1-1; TRBD1 matches 7 bases. The CDR3 nucleotides read TGTGCCAGCAGCCAAGGGACAGGGAACACTGAAGCTTTCTTT. Translating gives CASSQGTGNTEAFF.